Each of the 19 T cell receptor beta chains below was sequenced from the same sample in a study of CD8 T cells in ankylosing spondylitis. A single record per CDR3 protein comes from TCRdb applying MiXCR to the 5' RACE reads. The sample has about 18,000 distinct CDR3 sequences, approximately 7.6% seen once; the top ten hold roughly 35%. The sample was blood. All receptors come from a male donor with ankylosing spondylitis or in good health (not recorded which).

A few counts support this clonotype. This chain uses TRBV29-1 with TRBJ1-5, with no clear D. The CDR3 covers 13 residues. V lost 5 bases to trimming and J lost 0 bases, with 8 bases between them. The germline V gene has CDR1 SQVTM and CDR2 ANQGSEA. The CDR3 protein is CSVYLDSNQPQHF. DNA of the CDR3: TGCAGCGTTTACCTGGATAGCAATCAGCCCCAGCATTTT.

The chain recombines TRBV7-2 with TRBJ2-7; possible D gene TRBD2, 5 bases. CDR1 and CDR2 (germline): SGHTA, FQGNSA. Trimming removed 1 base from V and 2 bases from J, with 12 bases in between. The CDR3 totals 15 residues. Here the CDR3 DNA reads TGTGCCAGCAGCTTAGGGCTAGCAGCAACCTACGAGCAGTACTTC. It encodes CASSLGLAATYEQYF. Together with reference TRBV7-2 and TRBJ2-7, the CDR3 gives the full variable domain: GAGVSQSPSNKVTEKGKDVELRCDPISGHTALYWYRQSLGQGLEFLIYFQGNSAPDKSGLPSDRFSAERTGGSVSTLTIQRTQQEDSAVYLCASSLGLAATYEQYFGPGTRLTVT.

This clonotype showed up many times. The genes are TRBV12-3 or TRBV12-4 and TRBJ2-4, with 10 positions matching TRBD2. V was pared by 5 bases and J by 0 bases, with 4 bases of the junction left unmatched. The CDR3 is made up of 16 amino acids. CDR3 in amino acids: CASSRSGGVAKNIQYF. CDR3 in DNA: TGTGCCAGCAGTCGAAGCGGGGGGGTAGCCAAAAACATTCAGTACTTC.

Ten or more counts support this clonotype. The chain employs TRBV5-1 and TRBJ1-1; the match to TRBD1 covers 9 bases. The CDR3 is 13 residues long. CDR1 is SGHRS, CDR2 YFSETQ, per germline. V lost 4 bases to trimming and J lost 7 bases; unmatched junction nucleotides: 5. The CDR3 protein is CASSLGQGLEAFF. In DNA form, the CDR3 reads TGCGCCAGCAGCCTGGGACAGGGCCTTGAAGCTTTCTTT.

This clonotype was observed at least ten times. The V gene is TRBV20-1, the J gene TRBJ2-5; 7 bases are a match to TRBD2. This CDR3 has 14 residues. The germline CDR1 and CDR2 sequences are DFQATT and SNEGSKA (reference sequence). Trimming removed 1 base from V and 5 bases from J; junction bases left unmatched: 7. CDR3 bases: TGCAGTGCTAGAGCCGGACTAGTCCGGGAGACCCAGTACTTC. Its translation: CSARAGLVRETQYF.

Within the sample, this clonotype is medium-sized. The chain links TRBV7-2 to TRBJ2-5; D unclear. The CDR3 covers 14 residues. Looked up from germline, CDR1 is SGHTA and CDR2 is FQGNSA. Trimming stripped 7 bases from V and 7 bases from J, with 19 bases between. The CDR3 DNA reads TGTGCCAGCACCTCCCTCGGGCCTGCCGCGACCCAGTACTTC. Its protein product is CASTSLGPAATQYF. Full variable domain (outside the CDR3, taken from reference TRBV7-2 and TRBJ2-5): GAGVSQSPSNKVTEKGKDVELRCDPISGHTALYWYRQSLGQGLEFLIYFQGNSAPDKSGLPSDRFSAERTGGSVSTLTIQRTQQEDSAVYLCASTSLGPAATQYFGPGTRLLVL.

This clonotype showed up many times. V and J are TRBV20-1 and TRBJ2-3; 13 bases line up with TRBD2. The junction had 11 bases not matched to a gene; V was cut back by 6 bases and J by 2 bases. The length of the CDR3 is 17 residues. Looked up from germline, CDR1 is DFQATT and CDR2 is SNEGSKA (reference sequence). DNA of the CDR3: TGCAGTGCAACGACTAGCGGGGGGTTTGAATCCACAGATACGCAGTATTTT. This gives the protein CSATTSGGFESTDTQYF.

The V and J genes are TRBV6-5 and TRBJ2-1; possible D gene TRBD2, 6 bases. CDR1 is MNHEY and CDR2 is SVGAGI in the germline V gene. With 0 bases removed from V and 5 bases from J, the gap between germline ends came to 14 bases. The CDR3 covers 16 residues. Written as DNA, the CDR3 is TGTGCCAGCAGTTACTCTGTGGACTACCTAAACAATGAGCAGTTCTTC. Translating gives CASSYSVDYLNNEQFF.

Points on this clonotype: A read error may explain this, as a much larger clone is one base away. V gene TRBV12-3 or TRBV12-4 combines with J gene TRBJ2-5; no firm D call. The CDR3 is made up of 12 amino acids. The CDR3 sequence: CASSLVGEAQYF. The CDR3 DNA is TGTGCCAGCAGTTTAGTAGGAGAGGCCCAGTACTTC.

The gene calls are TRBV12-3 or TRBV12-4 and TRBJ2-5; D is uncertain. This CDR3 spans 14 amino acids. V dropped 3 bases and J dropped 2 bases, with 10 bases sitting between them. CDR3 in DNA: TGTGCCAGCAGTTTTGAAGCACGACAAGAGACCCAGTACTTC. This codes for CASSFEARQETQYF.

Ten or more counts support this clonotype. The chain carries TRBV3-1 and TRBJ2-2, with 8 bases identical to TRBD2. The CDR3 has 16 amino acids. The V and J ends lost 0 bases and 2 bases, in that order; junction bases with no gene match: 2. Germline V gene data show CDR1 as LGHDT and CDR2 as YNNKEL (reference sequence). The chain's CDR3 is CASSQDRGGNTGELFF. The CDR3 region has the DNA TGTGCCAGCAGCCAAGATCGGGGGGGCAACACCGGGGAGCTGTTTTTT.

In its sample, this clonotype was seen many times. The chain's CDR3 is CASSLGQATDTQYF. DNA of the CDR3: TGTGCCAGCAGCTTAGGACAGGCCACAGATACGCAGTATTTT. This chain connects TRBV7-8 to TRBJ2-3; D possibly corresponds to TRBD1 (6 bases). CDR3 length: 14 amino acids. Trimming cost V 1 base and J 2 bases, with 7 bases left between them. Germline loops: CDR1 SGHVS, CDR2 FQNEAQ.

The chain is built from TRBV30 and TRBJ1-1; 8 bases map to TRBD1. The CDR3 consists of 13 residues. The V gene's germline CDR1 is GTSNPN and CDR2 SVGIG (reference sequence). Trimming removed 3 bases from V and 7 bases from J; junction bases left unmatched: 7. The CDR3 sequence: CAWSSDRGHEAFF. For the CDR3, the DNA is TGTGCCTGGAGCAGTGACAGGGGCCATGAAGCTTTCTTT.

This clonotype counts as medium-sized. V gene TRBV20-1 combines with J gene TRBJ1-5; the match to TRBD1 covers 8 bases. The CDR3 runs 15 residues. J gave up 4 bases and V 3 bases, and 8 bases lay outside the gene matches. Per germline, CDR1 DFQATT and CDR2 SNEGSKA (reference sequence). The CDR3 coding sequence is TGCAGTGCTAGCCGCCCCCGACAGGGGAATCAGCCCCAGCATTTT. This codes for CSASRPRQGNQPQHF.

The table lists this clonotype with many counts. V is TRBV20-1 and J is TRBJ2-1; D is uncertain. The CDR3 runs 12 residues. V lost 2 bases to trimming and J lost 9 bases, with 11 bases between them. The germline V gene encodes CDR1 DFQATT and CDR2 SNEGSKA (reference sequence). This CDR3 reads CSARKFAREQFF. The DNA of the CDR3 is TGCAGTGCTAGAAAGTTCGCGCGTGAGCAGTTCTTC.

This clonotype occurred many times. This chain uses TRBV15 with TRBJ2-2; D gene ambiguous. The CDR3 has 17 amino acids. V lost 0 bases and J 1 base, leaving 12 bases between the germline ends. CDR1 and CDR2 (germline): LNHNV, YYDKDF (reference sequence). CDR3 sequence (DNA): TGTGCCACCAGCAGAGATCTGGTGGCAAGGAACACCGGGGAGCTGTTTTTT. Its translation: CATSRDLVARNTGELFF.

This clonotype was seen ten or more times. The chain carries TRBV20-1 and TRBJ2-3; the D gene could be TRBD1 or TRBD2 (5 bases each). V was shortened by 1 base and J by 2 bases, with 13 bases between the two germline ends. Germline values: CDR1 DFQATT, CDR2 SNEGSKA (reference sequence). This CDR3 comprises 15 residues. This CDR3 reads CSARGGSDVTDTQYF. Written as DNA, the CDR3 is TGCAGTGCTAGAGGGGGGTCGGACGTCACAGATACGCAGTATTTT.

This clonotype was observed at least ten times. This chain joins TRBV5-1 and TRBJ2-3, with 7 positions matching TRBD1. V gave up 0 bases and J gave up 1 base; unmatched junction bases: 5. This CDR3 region has 16 residues. The germline V gene encodes CDR1 SGHRS and CDR2 YFSETQ. The CDR3 coding sequence is TGCGCCAGCAGCTTGGAACAGGGGCATGGCACAGATACGCAGTATTTT. Translation gives CASSLEQGHGTDTQYF.

This clonotype was seen many times. CDR3 sequence: CASSLAPRGFAEAFF. CDR3 nucleotide sequence: TGTGCCAGCAGCCTTGCCCCGCGGGGCTTTGCTGAAGCTTTCTTT. The gene calls are TRBV7-2 and TRBJ1-1, with TRBD1 as a possible D gene (5 bases). Germline-derived CDR1 and CDR2 are SGHTA and FQGNSA. The V end was cut by 5 bases, the J end by 6 bases, with 19 bases between. This CDR3 region has 15 residues.